Shown below are 27 T cell receptor beta chains from a single sample sequenced in a study of siplizumab effects on memory and regulatory T cells. Using immunoSEQ multiplex PCR, the repertoire was profiled, and TCRdb retains in-frame clones only, with some absent. The repertoire holds about 110,000 clones, with 92% as singletons. Material for sequencing was Tregs sorted from blood. These TCRs come from a human donor in good health.

J is TRBJ1-1 and V is TRBV18, with a possible D match to TRBD1 (5 bases). This CDR3 contains 15 residues. Trimming took off 6 bases at V and 4 bases at J, with 18 bases between the two ends. CDR1 KGHSH and CDR2 LQKENI come from the germline V gene. The CDR3 here is CASSPSLGTGTEAFF. DNA for the CDR3: TGTGCCAGCTCCCCATCGTTGGGGACGGGCACTGAAGCTTTCTTT. The whole variable domain, remainder taken from reference TRBV18 and TRBJ1-1, is NAGVMQNPRHLVRRRGQEARLRCSPMKGHSHVYWYRQLPEEGLKFMVYLQKENIIDESGMPKERFSAEFPKEGPSILRIQQVVRGDSAAYFCASSPSLGTGTEAFFGQGTRLTVV.

The J gene is TRBJ2-5, the V gene TRBV5-1, with D tentatively TRBD2 (5 bases). V lost 4 bases and J lost 2, with 18 bases in between. The CDR3 runs 16 residues. CDR1 and CDR2 (germline): SGHRS, YFSETQ. Written as DNA, the CDR3 is TGCGCCAGCAGCAGGCGGGTAGGACGCCATCAAGAGACCCAGTACTTC. Translated, it gives CASSRRVGRHQETQYF.

The J gene is TRBJ1-1, the V gene TRBV9; D remains ambiguous. The CDR3 runs 13 residues. Germline V gene sequence: CDR1 SGDLS, CDR2 YYNGEE. V was pared by 4 bases and J by 1 base, with 8 bases between. This CDR3 reads CASSFGPNTEAFF. CDR3 sequence (DNA): TGTGCCAGCAGCTTCGGACCGAACACTGAAGCTTTCTTT.

This chain's CDR3 is CASNHRATNTEAFF. The CDR3 DNA follows: TGTGCCAGTAATCACAGGGCTACGAACACTGAAGCTTTCTTT. The rearrangement joins TRBV19 to TRBJ1-1; TRBD1 is a possible D gene (6 bases). The CDR3 is 14 residues long. With 7 bases removed from V and 1 base from J, the gap between germline ends came to 13 bases. CDR1 is LNHDA and CDR2 is SQIVND in the germline V gene (reference sequence).

The chain joins TRBV16 to TRBJ1-1; weak D call: TRBD1 (5 bases). This CDR3 has 13 amino acids. The germline V and J ends were trimmed by 0 bases and 11 bases, with 13 bases remaining between them. Looked up from germline, CDR1 is KGHSY and CDR2 is FQNENV. The CDR3 protein is CASSQSGGRGAFF. In nucleotides, the CDR3 is TGTGCCAGCAGCCAATCGGGGGGACGCGGGGCTTTCTTT.

The V call is TRBV7-8, the J call TRBJ1-4; perhaps TRBD1 as D (5 bases). V lost 0 bases to trimming and J lost 0 bases, with 11 bases between them. The germline gives CDR1 SGHVS, CDR2 FQNEAQ. This CDR3 has 17 amino acids. CDR3 nucleotides: TGTGCCAGCAGCTTAGCAGACAGATCTACAACTAATGAAAAACTGTTTTTT. This gives the protein CASSLADRSTTNEKLFF.

The chain has TRBV11-2 and TRBJ2-2, with D unresolved. The CDR3 has 13 amino acids. CDR1 and CDR2 (germline): SGHAT, FQNNGV. The V gene lost 4 bases and the J gene lost 1 base, with 4 bases spanning the gap. As DNA, the CDR3 is TGTGCCAGCAGCTCCCTGAACACCGGGGAGCTGTTTTTT. The encoded protein is CASSSLNTGELFF.

This clone was observed once. The chain joins TRBV18 to TRBJ2-1, with TRBD2 matching over 15 bases. The CDR3 has 16 residues. J lost 2 bases, V lost 8 bases, and 4 bases had no gene match. Germline V gene sequence: CDR1 KGHSH, CDR2 LQKENI. In DNA, the CDR3 is TGTGCCAGCCGGACTAGCGGGGGGGCCCCCTACAATGAGCAGTTCTTC. Protein product: CASRTSGGAPYNEQFF.

V usage is TRBV27 and J usage is TRBJ1-3; a weak D match, TRBD1 (6 bases). With 4 bases removed from V and 6 bases from J, the gap between germline ends came to 16 bases. CDR3 length: 15 amino acids. Germline lookup yields CDR1 MNHEY and CDR2 SMNVEV (reference sequence). This CDR3 reads CASSSQGQFANTIYF. Here the CDR3 DNA reads TGTGCCAGCAGTTCACAAGGACAGTTCGCAAACACCATATATTTT.

The J gene is TRBJ1-1, the V gene TRBV5-1; D is possibly TRBD1 (5 bases). V gave up 4 bases and J gave up 8 bases, with 18 bases separating them. This CDR3 contains 14 residues. Germline-derived CDR1 and CDR2 are SGHRS and YFSETQ. The CDR3 sequence: CASSLGSWGQEAFF. As DNA, the CDR3 is TGCGCCAGCAGCCTAGGGTCCTGGGGCCAGGAAGCTTTCTTT.

The table lists this clone with a count of one. The rearrangement links TRBV5-1 to TRBJ2-4, with 8 bases fitting TRBD1. CDR1 is SGHRS and CDR2 is YFSETQ in the germline V gene. V was clipped by 3 bases and J by 3 bases; unmatched bases: 23. This CDR3 is built from 21 residues. CDR3 region: CASSSDSTWMTGVRSKNIQYF. CDR3 coding DNA: TGCGCCAGCAGCTCCGACTCTACCTGGATGACAGGGGTGAGGAGCAAAAACATTCAGTACTTC. Full variable domain (rest looked up from reference TRBV5-1 and TRBJ2-4): KAGVTQTPRYLIKTRGQQVTLSCSPISGHRSVSWYQQTPGQGLQFLFEYFSETQRNKGNFPGRFSGRQFSNSRSEMNVSTLELGDSALYLCASSSDSTWMTGVRSKNIQYFGAGTRLSVL.

The chain joins TRBV27 to TRBJ1-2; 7 bases map to TRBD1. The germline CDR1 and CDR2 sequences are MNHEY and SMNVEV (reference sequence). The CDR3 consists of 13 residues. The V segment lost 6 bases and the J segment 8 bases; nucleotides outside the gene matches: 9. The CDR3 DNA sequence: TGTGCCAGCAGAAGGGAGGGGGCGGGGGGCTACACCTTC. It encodes CASRREGAGGYTF.

The chain joins TRBV14 to TRBJ1-2, with D unclear. CDR1 and CDR2 (germline): SGHDN, FVKESK. V shed 2 bases and J shed 0 bases, with 10 bases lying between them. CDR3 size: 15 residues. The CDR3 sequence: CASSQQQRTNYGYTF. The CDR3 DNA reads TGTGCCAGCAGCCAACAACAGAGAACTAACTATGGCTACACCTTC. The full variable domain, completed using reference TRBV14 and TRBJ1-2, is EAGVTQFPSHSVIEKGQTVTLRCDPISGHDNLYWYRRVMGKEIKFLLHFVKESKQDESGMPNNRFLAERTGGTYSTLKVQPAELEDSGVYFCASSQQQRTNYGYTFGSGTRLTVV.

The chain is built from TRBV1 and TRBJ1-5. TRBV1 is given as a pseudogene. The CDR3 covers 15 residues. DNA of the CDR3: TGCACCAGCAGCCAAGATCGGAGGGACTATCAGCCCCAGCATTTT. This gives the protein CTSSQDRRDYQPQHF.

Only one count was recorded for this clone. The rearrangement links TRBV15 to TRBJ2-5; tentatively, D is TRBD1 (5 bases). The germline V gene has CDR1 LNHNV and CDR2 YYDKDF (reference sequence). This CDR3 is 13 amino acids long. Trimming pared 0 bases from V and 5 bases from J, leaving 7 bases between. CDR3 region: CATSRDKGETQYF. The CDR3 DNA is TGTGCCACCAGCAGAGATAAGGGGGAGACCCAGTACTTC.

The V gene is TRBV9, the J gene TRBJ1-5, with D hard to call. The V and J ends lost 0 bases and 5 bases respectively, with 9 bases between them. Germline loops: CDR1 SGDLS, CDR2 YYNGEE. This CDR3 has 14 residues. The DNA for the CDR3 is TGTGCCAGCAGCGTAGATCTGGGCTATCAGCCCCAGCATTTT. It is translated as CASSVDLGYQPQHF.

This chain links TRBV7-2 with TRBJ1-5; possibly TRBD1 for D (6 bases). V lost 3 bases, J lost 7 bases, and 10 bases lay in between. Germline CDR1 SGHTA, CDR2 FQGNSA. The CDR3 covers 13 residues. CDR3 sequence: CASSFPGEQPQHF. The DNA for the CDR3 is TGTGCCAGCAGCTTCCCAGGGGAACAGCCCCAGCATTTT.

This sequence joins TRBV15 and TRBJ1-1; no firm D call. V was pared by 0 bases and J by 8 bases, with 7 bases between. The CDR3 length is 12 residues. Germline V gene data show CDR1 as LNHNV and CDR2 as YYDKDF (reference sequence). The CDR3 reads CATSREGGEAFF. The CDR3 bases are TGTGCCACCAGCAGAGAAGGCGGAGAAGCTTTCTTT.

The V call is TRBV5-1, the J call TRBJ2-7; 9 bases agree with TRBD2. The CDR3 totals 18 residues. CDR1 and CDR2 (germline): SGHRS, YFSETQ. J lost 2 bases, V lost 0 bases, and 12 bases had no gene match. CDR3 DNA: TGCGCCAGCAGCTTGGGACTGGTAGCGGGGGCTCTCCCCTACGAGCAGTACTTC. Its translation is CASSLGLVAGALPYEQYF.

The rearrangement links TRBV2 to TRBJ1-2, with 8 bases identical to TRBD1. V shed 7 bases and J 7 bases; nucleotides not matched to a gene: 11. Germline assignment: CDR1 SNHLY and CDR2 FYNNEI. CDR3 length: 14 amino acids. The CDR3 nucleotides are TGTGCCAGCACTGGGGACAGGTCATACGGTGGCTACACCTTC. Protein product: CASTGDRSYGGYTF.

V is TRBV6-6 and J is TRBJ2-7; tentatively, D is TRBD1 (5 bases). The germline V gene has CDR1 MNHNY and CDR2 SVGAGI (reference sequence). The CDR3 is made up of 14 amino acids. Trimming cost V 2 bases and J 3 bases, with 11 bases left between them. The CDR3 here is CASSYTRALYEQYF. CDR3 DNA: TGTGCCAGCAGTTACACCAGGGCACTCTACGAGCAGTACTTC.

The V call is TRBV27, the J call TRBJ1-5; 12 bases are shared with TRBD1. The germline CDR1 and CDR2 sequences are MNHEY and SMNVEV (reference sequence). With V trimmed by 5 bases and J by 2 bases, 7 bases remained unmatched. This CDR3 region has 17 residues. The CDR3 DNA is TGTGCCAGCAGTCTCGGGACAGGGGGCCTTGGCAATCAGCCCCAGCATTTT. As protein: CASSLGTGGLGNQPQHF.

The V call is TRBV5-1, the J call TRBJ2-3; 9 positions agree with TRBD2. Germline V gene lookup returns CDR1 SGHRS and CDR2 YFSETQ. The V segment lost 0 bases and the J segment 6 bases; nucleotides outside the gene matches: 11. The CDR3 is 17 amino acids. The CDR3 DNA sequence: TGCGCCAGCAGCTTGGGGGCTAGCGGGGACTCTCGGGATACGCAGTATTTT. Its protein is CASSLGASGDSRDTQYF.

The rearrangement uses TRBV5-1 and TRBJ1-4; 7 nucleotides agree with TRBD1. Germline V gives CDR1 SGHRS, CDR2 YFSETQ. The CDR3 length is 14 residues. With V trimmed by 3 bases and J by 8 bases, 7 bases remained unmatched. The chain's CDR3 is CASSSQGVGEKLFF. The DNA of the CDR3 is TGCGCCAGCAGCTCCCAGGGGGTTGGAGAAAAACTGTTTTTT.

The chain couples TRBV6-4 to TRBJ2-1; TRBD2 matches at 7 bases. V lost 5 bases to trimming and J lost 5 bases; unmatched junction nucleotides: 6. The CDR3 length is 14 residues. The germline V gene has CDR1 MRHNA and CDR2 SNTAGT. In DNA, the CDR3 is TGTGCCAGCAGTTTTACGGGGGGTGACAATGAGCAGTTCTTC. It specifies CASSFTGGDNEQFF.

The V call is TRBV18, the J call TRBJ2-3; 9 positions agree with TRBD2. CDR3 size: 15 residues. Unmatched junction bases numbered 8, after V lost 6 bases and J lost 4 bases. The germline V gene encodes CDR1 KGHSH and CDR2 LQKENI. CDR3 DNA: TGTGCCAGCTCCCCGGGACTAGCCCCCCCAGATACGCAGTATTTT. As protein: CASSPGLAPPDTQYF.

The gene calls are TRBV11-2 and TRBJ2-2, with 11 nucleotides matching TRBD1. CDR3 length: 18 amino acids. Per the germline V gene, CDR1 is SGHAT and CDR2 is FQNNGV. V shed 5 bases, J shed 5 bases, and the junction held 13 bases outside the gene matches. The CDR3 sequence is CASSPPRGTGGRTGELFF. CDR3 DNA: TGTGCCAGCAGCCCGCCTAGGGGGACAGGGGGGCGAACCGGGGAGCTGTTTTTT. The whole variable domain, remainder taken from reference TRBV11-2 and TRBJ2-2, is EAGVAQSPRYKIIEKRQSVAFWCNPISGHATLYWYQQILGQGPKLLIQFQNNGVVDDSQLPKDRFSAERLKGVDSTLKIQPAKLEDSAVYLCASSPPRGTGGRTGELFFGEGSRLTVL.